Listed here are 15 T cell receptor beta chains from one sample, sequenced in a study of blood T cell repertoires in COVID-19 (TCRdb year 2020). The library was made by the immunoSEQ multiplex PCR assay. TCRdb retrieved this table from immuneACCESS and kept in-frame rearrangements only. Not all clones are present; in checked studies, unresolved V genes account for under half, and no reason is known for the remainder. The table for this sample lists 150,000 to 200,000 clones; around 91% of them were counted only once. The leading ten clones occupy 0.77% of the sample. The sample taken for sequencing was PBMCs or T cells enriched from blood (not recorded which). Every receptor here comes from a woman aged 18-35 years who had recovered from COVID-19.

This clone was seen only a few times. This sequence joins TRBV5-6 and TRBJ2-7; 9 bases align to TRBD2. The CDR3 sequence is 15 residues long. The germline CDR1 and CDR2 sequences are SGHDT and YYEEEE. The V gene end was trimmed by 0 bases and the J gene end by 4 bases; junction bases not matched to a gene: 5. Here the CDR3 reads CASSLERAGGYEQYF. Written as DNA, the CDR3 is TGTGCCAGCAGCTTGGAGCGGGCGGGAGGGTACGAGCAGTACTTC.

This clone showed up many times. This is likely a read error, given that the CDR3 carries no conserved phenylalanine or tryptophan at its end. No DNA is shown, since the ends of the CDR3 on it are uncertain; the CDR3 is the one TCRdb lists. The rearrangement links TRBV5-1 to TRBJ2-6; the table assigns TRBD2, which was not confirmed against the DNA. Germline V gives CDR1 SGHRS, CDR2 YFSETQ. Ends included, the CDR3 has 10 residues. CDR3 protein: CASSLKTSGM.

The V call is TRBV6-5, the J call TRBJ1-2; D perhaps matches TRBD1 (6 bases). Germline V CDR1 and CDR2: MNHEY, SVGAGI. The CDR3 is made up of 12 amino acids. V dropped 8 bases and J dropped 2 bases, with 9 bases sitting between them. CDR3 in DNA: TGTGCCAGCTCAGGGGTAAACTATGGCTACACCTTC. Protein product: CASSGVNYGYTF.

The rearrangement joins TRBV2 to TRBJ2-7, with 9 positions matching TRBD1. The germline gives CDR1 SNHLY, CDR2 FYNNEI. This CDR3 has 14 residues. The V and J ends lost 6 bases and 5 bases, in that order; junction bases with no gene match: 8. Here the CDR3 DNA reads TGTGCCAGCAGGTTACAGGGGGCGAGCGACGAGCAGTACTTC. Its translation is CASRLQGASDEQYF.

The V call is TRBV18, the J call TRBJ1-1; TRBD1 is a possible D gene (6 bases). The length of the CDR3 is 16 residues. Trimming shortened V by 2 bases and J by 11 bases, and 24 bases separated the two germline ends. Germline assignment: CDR1 KGHSH and CDR2 LQKENI. The chain's CDR3 is CASSPIPQGEGSGAFF. The CDR3 coding sequence is TGTGCCAGCTCACCAATCCCACAGGGTGAAGGTTCGGGGGCTTTCTTT.

This clone was counted a single time. The CDR3 loop reads CASSLTSRTDTQYF. The DNA for the CDR3 is TGTGCCAGCAGCCTGACTAGTAGGACAGATACGCAGTATTTT. J is TRBJ2-3 and V is TRBV3-1 (or the pseudogene TRBV3-2), with D possibly matching TRBD2 (6 bases). V was pared by 4 bases and J by 3 bases, with 11 bases between. Germline V gene lookup returns CDR1 LGHDT and CDR2 YNNKEL (reference sequence). This CDR3 region has 14 residues.

The gene calls are TRBV4-3 and TRBJ2-2; 7 bases match TRBD2. The CDR3 covers 18 residues. Germline trimming cut 0 bases from V and 0 bases from J; bases unmatched to any gene: 7. From germline, CDR1 is LGHNA and CDR2 YSLEER. The CDR3 reads CASSQDRGDLANTGELFF. The CDR3 DNA follows: TGCGCCAGCAGCCAAGACCGGGGGGACTTGGCGAACACCGGGGAGCTGTTTTTT.

This rearrangement joins TRBV11-2 to TRBJ2-7; D unresolved. Germline V lookup: CDR1 SGHAT, CDR2 FQNNGV. This CDR3 spans 14 amino acids. V lost 1 base to trimming and J lost 0 bases, with 7 bases between them. CDR3 bases: TGTGCCAGCAGCTTAGGACTTCTCTCCTACGAGCAGTACTTC. It translates to CASSLGLLSYEQYF.

This sequence joins TRBV28 and TRBJ1-1, with 10 bases lining up with TRBD1. V trimming: 0 bases; J trimming: 8 bases; junction bases outside the gene matches: 0. This CDR3 region has 13 residues. The V gene's germline CDR1 is MDHEN and CDR2 SYDVKM. The CDR3 DNA sequence: TGTGCCAGCAGTTTATGGGACAGGGGGGAAGCTTTCTTT. Amino acid sequence: CASSLWDRGEAFF.

V and J are TRBV28 and TRBJ2-7; TRBD1 matches 8 bases. The V segment lost 6 bases and the J segment 5 bases; nucleotides outside the gene matches: 12. CDR1 and CDR2 (germline): MDHEN, SYDVKM. The CDR3 has 15 residues. The chain's CDR3 is CASRLSGQGLHEQYF. The CDR3 bases are TGTGCCAGCAGGCTAAGCGGACAGGGCCTCCACGAGCAGTACTTC.

The chain carries TRBV7-3 and TRBJ2-3; no firm D call. V dropped 5 bases and J dropped 2 bases, with 5 bases sitting between them. The CDR3 totals 12 residues. The germline gives CDR1 SGHTA, CDR2 FQGTGA. CDR3 sequence reads: CASSRDTDTQYF. CDR3 sequence (DNA): TGTGCCAGCAGCCGCGACACAGATACGCAGTATTTT.

V gene TRBV13 combines with J gene TRBJ1-3, with a tentative D call TRBD1 (5 bases). Trimming shortened V by 6 bases and J by 2 bases, and 20 bases separated the two germline ends. CDR3 length: 17 amino acids. CDR1 PRHDT and CDR2 FYEKMQ come from the germline V gene (reference sequence). This CDR3 is CASSLKRGLSPGNTIYF. The CDR3 DNA is TGTGCCAGCAGTCTCAAAAGGGGCCTCTCCCCTGGAAACACCATATATTTT.

A single count supports this clone. This sequence joins TRBV4-3 and TRBJ2-1, with TRBD2 identical over 7 bases. This CDR3 region has 17 residues. Germline V lookup: CDR1 LGHNA, CDR2 YSLEER. Losses at the gene ends were 2 bases for V and 2 bases for J; bases not matched to a gene: 9. The CDR3 reads CASSQLPIAGAYNEQFF. The DNA for the CDR3 is TGCGCCAGCAGCCAACTTCCAATAGCGGGCGCCTACAATGAGCAGTTCTTC.

This chain links TRBV7-8 with TRBJ2-5, with D maybe TRBD2 (6 bases). The germline CDR1 and CDR2 sequences are SGHVS and FQNEAQ. The CDR3 is made up of 15 amino acids. Trimming removed 5 bases at V and 3 bases at J, with 16 bases between. CDR3 in DNA: TGTGCCAGCAGCCTTAGGGGAGGAGAGGAAGAGACCCAGTACTTC. Protein product: CASSLRGGEEETQYF.

The chain employs TRBV3-1 (or the pseudogene TRBV3-2) and TRBJ1-6; the D gene is possibly TRBD1 (5 bases). Germline V gives CDR1 LGHDT, CDR2 YNNKEL (reference sequence). The ends were cut back, 2 bases at V and 8 bases at J, with 22 bases in the middle. The CDR3 is made up of 18 amino acids. The CDR3 coding sequence is TGTGCCAGCAGCCAACTTGTACCGGGACCCGGGGGATATTCACCCCTCCACTTT. This translates into CASSQLVPGPGGYSPLHF.